This T cell receptor (beta chain) was profiled in a study of cytomegalovirus exposure and HLA in healthy donors. Overall study results and limits: Further analysis was carried out later, and it showed several of the most significant clusters appearing linked to common viral pathogens. For most TCR beta V segments, an earlier analysis put the productive rate at about 87% or about 30% of the time. There was a cluster of highly shared sequence variants that was likely a sequencing artifact.

The PCR ran on 60 Vbeta and 13 Jbeta primers. In the original workflow: Unique TCR beta chains totaled around 86 million in a later count, with roughly 12 million of them shared. The assay was immunoSEQ multiplex PCR, and TCRdb's table has in-frame clones only and misses some. That table gives V, J and clone size, and the DNA gave D and trimming. The sample lists 150,000 to 200,000 clones, more than 65% occurring once. Concerning this clone itself: What it recognizes is unknown.

CDR1 is SGHDN and CDR2 is FVKESK in the germline V gene. With V trimmed by 5 bases and J by 5 bases, 9 bases remained unmatched. The CDR3 is made up of 15 amino acids. This TCR was recovered from a woman aged 30 to 39 in good health and CMV-seropositive. The chain has TRBV14 and TRBJ2-5; the match to TRBD1 covers 9 bases. The sequencing input was PBMCs. The CDR3 DNA follows: TGTGCCAGCAGCAACCGGGACAGGGTCGGTGAGACCCAGTACTTC. Translation gives CASSNRDRVGETQYF.